A selection of T cell receptor beta chains follows, all from one sample in a study of OX40 agonist ivuxolimab in advanced cancers. Assay used: immunoSEQ multiplex PCR; TCRdb lists only in-frame clones, some missing. The sample has tens of thousands of clones; about 90% are singletons. Source: CD4+ or CD8+ T cells sorted from blood, taken in a trial of the OX40 agonist ivuxolimab. The source of these receptors is an adult with an advanced solid tumor such as melanoma, head and neck, liver or kidney cancer. CDR3s include the opening cysteine and the closing phenylalanine or tryptophan. The D gene is left open where the match is weak. Where a row states a size, it is once, few, many or the class of an expanded clone; other rows omit it.

D gene	clone size	V gene	J gene	CDR3 DNA	CDR3 protein
TRBD1	-	TRBV5-1	TRBJ1-4	TGCGCCAGCAGCTTGGGACAGGGGGTCTTAAATGAAAAACTGTTTTTT	CASSLGQGVLNEKLFF
TRBD2	few	TRBV7-2	TRBJ2-7	TGTGCCAGCAGCTGGACTAGCCACGACGAGCAGTACTTC	CASSWTSHDEQYF
-	-	TRBV2	TRBJ1-6	TGTGCCAGCCTTGATTTAGGTTTCAACGATTCACCCCTCCACTTT	CASLDLGFNDSPLHF
TRBD2	once	TRBV28	TRBJ2-1	TGTGCCAGCAGTTCGCTAGCGGGGGGCCAGGTGGGCGAGCAGTTCTTC	CASSSLAGGQVGEQFF
-	-	TRBV5-1	TRBJ2-2	TGCGCCAGCAGCTTGGCCGTGGGGACCGGGGAGCTGTTTTTT	CASSLAVGTGELFF
TRBD1	few	TRBV29-1	TRBJ2-3	TGCAGCGTCGCCCACGGGACAGGGTACACAGATACGCAGTATTTT	CSVAHGTGYTDTQYF
-	-	TRBV15	TRBJ1-1	TGTGCCACCAGCAGAGATACCGGGGGAACTGAAGCTTTCTTT	CATSRDTGGTEAFF
-	-	TRBV10-3	TRBJ2-7	TGTGCCATCAGTGAGTCCGAGCGGGCCTCCTACGAGCAGTACTTC	CAISESERASYEQYF
-	-	TRBV6-6	TRBJ1-2	TGTGCCAGCAGTCCCAGGGAGCCTTATGGCTACACCTTC	CASSPREPYGYTF
TRBD2	-	TRBV7-6	TRBJ2-7	TGTGCCAGCAGCTTAGGTGGGCTAGCGGGGAACGGCGAGCAGTACTTC	CASSLGGLAGNGEQYF
-	-	TRBV18	TRBJ1-3	TGTGCCAGCTCACCACCAGCCGGGATCGGGGGAAACACCATATATTTT	CASSPPAGIGGNTIYF
-	-	TRBV30	TRBJ1-2	TGTGCCTGGAGTCCCACAGATAACGGACACTCCTATGGCTACACCTTC	CAWSPTDNGHSYGYTF
TRBD2	-	TRBV6-4	TRBJ2-1	TGTGCCAGCAGCTATATGGCGGGGGGTGACAATGAGCAGTTCTTC	CASSYMAGGDNEQFF
-	-	TRBV7-2	TRBJ2-3	TGTGCCAGCAGCTTGGGGACAATCCCAGATACGCAGTATTTT	CASSLGTIPDTQYF
TRBD2	-	TRBV7-6	TRBJ2-5	TGTGCCAGCAGCTTAGAGGCCGGGGGGGCTGAGACCCAGTACTTC	CASSLEAGGAETQYF
-	-	TRBV6-6	TRBJ2-5	TGTGCCAGCAGTTACTGGGCAGGGGGGGGAGAGACCCAGTACTTC	CASSYWAGGGETQYF
TRBD1	-	TRBV15	TRBJ1-1	TGTGCCACCAGCAGGGTGACAGGGGCGCGGGGGGTAGCTTTCTTT	CATSRVTGARGVAFF
TRBD1	-	TRBV12-5	TRBJ2-1	TGTGCTAGTGGTTTGGCCCTCGGGACAGGGGGCGCGTATGAGCAGTTCTTC	CASGLALGTGGAYEQFF
TRBD1	once	TRBV5-5	TRBJ2-1	TGTGCCAGCAGCCGGGGACAGGCTAAGTCGGGTGAGCAGTTCTTC	CASSRGQAKSGEQFF
-	-	TRBV19	TRBJ2-5	TGTGCCAGTAGCCCAGACTCCCTAAGGGGGGAGACCCAGTACTTC	CASSPDSLRGETQYF
TRBD1	-	TRBV7-2	TRBJ1-1	TGTGCCAGCAGCTCGACAGGGCTGGTGACTGAAGCTTTCTTT	CASSSTGLVTEAFF
-	-	TRBV18	TRBJ1-3	TGTGCCAGCTCACCCGGATCAGGGGTTCACGGAAACACCATATATTTT	CASSPGSGVHGNTIYF
TRBD1	-	TRBV5-1	TRBJ1-1	TGCGCCAGCAGCTTCCGACAGGGATCTAAAACTGAAGCTTTCTTT	CASSFRQGSKTEAFF
-	-	TRBV19	TRBJ2-6	TGTGCCAGCCACCGAATGGGGCTTGGGGCCAACGTCCTGACTTTC	CASHRMGLGANVLTF
-	-	TRBV5-4	TRBJ2-2	TGTGCCAGCAGCTTGCCTCCCCCCGGGGAGCTGTTTTTT	CASSLPPPGELFF
TRBD2	-	TRBV7-2	TRBJ2-5	TGTGCCAGCAGCTTCGGGGGGGCGGGAGAGACCCAGTACTTC	CASSFGGAGETQYF
-	-	TRBV7-9	TRBJ2-3	TGTGCCAGCAGCTTAGGCACAGATACGCAGTATTTT	CASSLGTDTQYF
-	-	TRBV18	TRBJ2-3	TGTGCCAGCTCACCCGCTCGTTTGGTGCCCCTTCCAGATACGCAGTATTTT	CASSPARLVPLPDTQYF
-	-	TRBV19	TRBJ2-7	TGTGCCAGTAGTATCGGTCAGGGGGGCGGATACGAGCAGTACTTC	CASSIGQGGGYEQYF
-	-	TRBV5-4	TRBJ1-6	TGTGCCAGCAGCCCAACCCGCTCCTATAATTCACCCCTCCACTTT	CASSPTRSYNSPLHF
-	-	TRBV2	TRBJ1-4	TGTGCCAGCAGTGAGGTGAAACTGTTTTTT	CASSEVKLFF
-	once	TRBV6-1	TRBJ2-1	TGTGCCAGCCGGTCAAACAGGGCCTACAATGAGCAGTTCTTC	CASRSNRAYNEQFF
TRBD2	-	TRBV11-3	TRBJ2-6	TGTGCCGGCAGCTTAGACGCGGGGGTTAGCTCTGGGGCCAACGTCCTGACTTTC	CAGSLDAGVSSGANVLTF
-	-	TRBV9	TRBJ1-3	TGTGCCAGCAGCGTAGATGGGGGACTCGTTGGAAACACCATATATTTT	CASSVDGGLVGNTIYF
-	-	TRBV5-1	TRBJ1-2	TGCGCCAGCAGCTTTGGCAGCGGCTATGGCTACACCTTC	CASSFGSGYGYTF
-	-	TRBV6-5	TRBJ1-2	TGTGCCAGTACACGAGGGGACGATGGCTACACCTTC	CASTRGDDGYTF
-	-	TRBV4-2	TRBJ1-3	TGTGCCAGCAGCCACCCAGACGGCCTCTCTGGAAACACCATATATTTT	CASSHPDGLSGNTIYF
-	-	TRBV19	TRBJ2-1	TGTGCCAGTAGTATAGTCGGGTTGGGGGATAATGAGCAGTTCTTC	CASSIVGLGDNEQFF
-	-	TRBV5-4	TRBJ2-1	TGTGCCAGCAGCCTACCGTCGGGTGAGCAGTTCTTC	CASSLPSGEQFF
TRBD1	-	TRBV7-9	TRBJ2-5	TGTGCCAGCAGCTTAGGGGACAGCCAAGAGACCCAGTACTTC	CASSLGDSQETQYF
TRBD2	-	TRBV18	TRBJ2-1	TGTGCCAGCTCACCAAGGACAGCGGGGGGCGGGTACAATGAGCAGTTCTTC	CASSPRTAGGGYNEQFF
-	-	TRBV2	TRBJ2-7	TGTGCCAGCAGTGTACGCTACGAGCAGTACTTC	CASSVRYEQYF
-	-	TRBV21-1	TRBJ1-5	TGTGCCAGCAGCCCCCATCGAAGGAGATTCCAGCCCCAGCATTTT	CASSPHRRRFQPQHF
-	-	TRBV18	TRBJ1-1	TGTGCCAGCTCACCAATAGAATCCCGGCGGGGGACTGAAGCTTTCTTT	CASSPIESRRGTEAFF
-	-	TRBV6-5	TRBJ1-6	TGTGCCAGCAGTAGGGGGGAGCAGTGGGATTCACCCCTCCACTTT	CASSRGEQWDSPLHF
-	-	TRBV19	TRBJ1-1	TGTGCCAGTAGTGCTTCCGGCGGTAACACTGAAGCTTTCTTT	CASSASGGNTEAFF
-	-	TRBV5-1	TRBJ1-4	TGCGCCAGCAGCACGGGCAGGGCCAATGAAAAACTGTTTTTT	CASSTGRANEKLFF
-	-	TRBV9	TRBJ1-2	TGTGCCAGCGCAAGGAACTATGGCTACACCTTC	CASARNYGYTF
-	once	TRBV6-1	TRBJ1-3	TGTGCCAGCAGTGAAAGCCTTAGGGCGAGCTCTGGAAACACCATATATTTT	CASSESLRASSGNTIYF
TRBD1	once	TRBV7-8	TRBJ1-6	TGTGCCAGCAGCTTAACGACAGGGAATTCACCCCTCCACTTT	CASSLTTGNSPLHF
-	-	TRBV2	TRBJ1-1	TGTGCCAGCAGTCTCAGAGGAGTGAACACTGAAGCTTTCTTT	CASSLRGVNTEAFF
-	-	TRBV27	TRBJ2-6	TGTGCCAGCAGAAGTCGGGGGACCCCGATCTCTGGGGCCAACGTCCTGACTTTC	CASRSRGTPISGANVLTF
TRBD1	-	TRBV11-2	TRBJ2-3	TGTGCCAGCAGCTCGATGACAGGGATGACAGATACGCAGTATTTT	CASSSMTGMTDTQYF
-	-	TRBV5-1	TRBJ1-3	TGCGCCAGCAGCTTAGAGATCTCTGGAAACACCATATATTTT	CASSLEISGNTIYF
TRBD1	-	TRBV5-4	TRBJ1-5	TGTGCCAGCAGCTTGGCTCCAGGGGGGGATCAGCCCCAGCATTTT	CASSLAPGGDQPQHF
TRBD2	-	TRBV7-2	TRBJ2-4	TGTGCCAGCAGCTCCGGCTTTAGCGGGGAAGACAAAAACATTCAGTACTTC	CASSSGFSGEDKNIQYF
-	-	TRBV20-1	TRBJ1-1	TGCAGTGCTAGAGGGAACACTGAAGCTTTCTTT	CSARGNTEAFF
-	-	TRBV28	TRBJ2-1	TGTGCCAGTTTTAGCGAGAATGAGCAGTTCTTC	CASFSENEQFF
-	-	TRBV28	TRBJ2-3	TGTGCCAGCAGTTTAGGCCAAACTATCACAGATACGCAGTATTTT	CASSLGQTITDTQYF
TRBD2	once	TRBV6-5	TRBJ2-1	TGTGCCAGCAGTTACTCCGGACTAGGACCCAATGAGCAGTTCTTC	CASSYSGLGPNEQFF